These 24 T cell receptor beta chains were sequenced from one sample in a study of T-cell memory formation after mild COVID-19. Using its own MiXCR run on the 5' RACE reads, TCRdb lists one record per CDR3 protein. The table has about 390,000 distinct CDR3 sequences, around 20% seen once. Material: PBMCs or a T cell subset sorted from them (not recorded which). The receptors come from an adult woman who had mild COVID-19 (a few samples of this study predate the infection). Cell type and time point are not known.

This clonotype was found many times. CDR3 sequence (DNA): TGTGCCAGCAGTGGGACCTGGAGAGGCACTGAAGCTTTCTTT. As protein: CASSGTWRGTEAFF. The chain couples TRBV12-3 or TRBV12-4 to TRBJ1-1; D perhaps matches TRBD1 (5 bases). The CDR3 consists of 14 residues. Trimming stripped 5 bases from V and 4 bases from J, with 14 bases between.

V gene TRBV5-6 combines with J gene TRBJ2-3; a weak D match, TRBD1 (6 bases). Germline CDR1 reads SGHDT; CDR2 reads YYEEEE. CDR3 size: 12 residues. The V gene lost 4 bases and the J gene lost 6 bases, with 9 bases spanning the gap. The CDR3 DNA is TGTGCCAGCAGCCCGGACAGTGATACGCAGTATTTT. Translated, it gives CASSPDSDTQYF.

V usage is TRBV18 and J usage is TRBJ2-3, with 7 bases identical to TRBD2. Germline loops: CDR1 KGHSH, CDR2 LQKENI. V lost 2 bases, J lost 6 bases, and 8 bases stayed unmatched. The CDR3 contains 15 residues. This chain's CDR3 is CASSPTWGAGDTQYF. For the CDR3, the DNA is TGTGCCAGCTCACCAACCTGGGGAGCGGGGGATACGCAGTATTTT. The variable domain in full, completed from reference TRBV18 and TRBJ2-3, reads NAGVMQNPRHLVRRRGQEARLRCSPMKGHSHVYWYRQLPEEGLKFMVYLQKENIIDESGMPKERFSAEFPKEGPSILRIQQVVRGDSAAYFCASSPTWGAGDTQYFGPGTRLTVL.

This clonotype was found a few times. The DNA of the CDR3 is TGTGCCAGCACCCTACTCGATCCGGGACTAGCGGACGAGCAGTACTTC. As protein: CASTLLDPGLADEQYF. This chain uses TRBV6-2 or TRBV6-3 with TRBJ2-7; 11 bases line up with TRBD2. In germline, CDR1 is MNHEY, CDR2 SVGEGT. Losses at the gene ends were 7 bases for V and 5 bases for J; bases not matched to a gene: 13. The CDR3 loop spans 16 amino acids.

The chain recombines TRBV7-9 with TRBJ2-7, with 9 bases aligning to TRBD1. Germline V gives CDR1 SEHNR, CDR2 FQNEAQ (reference sequence). The CDR3 length is 14 residues. V dropped 4 bases and J dropped 5; count of bases not matched to a gene: 6. As DNA, the CDR3 is TGTGCCAGCAGCTCGGGACAGGGTAGACACGAGCAGTACTTC. The encoded protein is CASSSGQGRHEQYF.

A few counts support this clonotype. The chain is built from TRBV4-2 and TRBJ1-3, with TRBD1 as a possible D gene (5 bases). The V end was cut by 3 bases, the J end by 8 bases, with 14 bases between. The length of the CDR3 is 14 residues. Germline assignment: CDR1 LGHNA and CDR2 YNFKEQ. CDR3 residues: CASSQGDFADTIYF. CDR3 nucleotide sequence: TGTGCCAGCAGCCAGGGGGACTTCGCGGACACCATATATTTT.

The chain combines TRBV2 with TRBJ1-5; no definite D call. The germline CDR1 and CDR2 sequences are SNHLY and FYNNEI. The V gene lost 2 bases and the J gene lost 15 bases, with 14 bases spanning the gap. The CDR3 has 12 residues. CDR3 in DNA: TGTGCCAGCAGTGAAACGGAGGGCCCTGTGCATTTT. Its protein is CASSETEGPVHF.

V and J are TRBV6-5 and TRBJ1-1; 7 bases agree with TRBD1. V lost 6 bases to trimming and J lost 0 bases; unmatched junction nucleotides: 10. The CDR3 is made up of 16 amino acids. Germline values: CDR1 MNHEY, CDR2 SVGAGI. In DNA, the CDR3 is TGTGCCAGCAGAGAGACAGGGACTTCAGTGAACACTGAAGCTTTCTTT. It yields the protein CASRETGTSVNTEAFF.

This sequence joins TRBV15 and TRBJ2-1, with a tentative D call TRBD2 (6 bases). Per the germline V gene, CDR1 is LNHNV and CDR2 is YYDKDF (reference sequence). The V end was cut by 1 base, the J end by 5 bases, with 15 bases between. The CDR3 has 16 amino acids. CDR3 in amino acids: CATSRGRREVHNEQFF. The CDR3 DNA reads TGTGCCACCAGCAGAGGTCGGAGGGAGGTTCACAATGAGCAGTTCTTC.

The chain is built from TRBV12-3 or TRBV12-4 and TRBJ2-3, with 15 bases identical to TRBD2. J gave up 4 bases and V 5 bases, and 7 bases lay outside the gene matches. CDR3 length: 17 residues. The CDR3 DNA is TGTGCCAGCAGTCCCTGGACTAGCGGGGGGGTGTCAGATACGCAGTATTTT. Protein sequence: CASSPWTSGGVSDTQYF.

The CDR3 region is CAIGGPNTDTQYF. The CDR3, as DNA: TGTGCCATCGGCGGCCCTAACACAGATACGCAGTATTTT. The rearrangement links TRBV10-3 to TRBJ2-3; no clear D gene. V was cut by 8 bases and J by 2 bases, with 11 bases left in between. CDR1 ENHRY and CDR2 SYGVKD come from the germline V gene. The CDR3 loop spans 13 amino acids.

This chain joins TRBV5-1 and TRBJ2-3; D not certain. Trimming took 4 bases from V and 7 from J, leaving 16 bases between them. CDR1 and CDR2 from the germline V gene are SGHRS and YFSETQ. This CDR3 is 14 amino acids long. Here the CDR3 reads CASSVTTEANTQYF. CDR3 bases: TGCGCCAGCAGCGTCACGACCGAAGCAAATACGCAGTATTTT.

The chain couples TRBV4-1 to TRBJ2-5, with D unclear. The V end was cut by 1 base, the J end by 1 base, with 7 bases between. Germline V gene sequence: CDR1 MGHRA, CDR2 YSYEKL. This CDR3 has 14 amino acids. The DNA for the CDR3 is TGCGCCAGCAGCCAAGGACATCTCCAAGAGACCCAGTACTTC. Translated: CASSQGHLQETQYF.

The chain uses TRBV13 and TRBJ1-2; TRBD1 is a possible D gene (6 bases). V was cut by 3 bases and J by 2 bases, with 10 bases left in between. The CDR3 sequence is 14 residues long. Germline values: CDR1 PRHDT, CDR2 FYEKMQ (reference sequence). CDR3 nucleotide sequence: TGTGCCAGCAGCTTCAGGGGCATAAACTATGGCTACACCTTC. It specifies CASSFRGINYGYTF.

The chain joins TRBV6-2 or TRBV6-3 to TRBJ1-6, with D tentatively TRBD1 (5 bases). Trimming stripped 0 bases from V and 7 bases from J, with 16 bases between. The CDR3 contains 17 residues. CDR1 is MNHEY and CDR2 is SVGEGT in the germline V gene. The CDR3 sequence: CASSYSWKGVWNSPLHF. The CDR3 nucleotides are TGTGCCAGCAGTTACTCTTGGAAAGGGGTTTGGAATTCACCCCTCCACTTT.

This clonotype has a handful of counts. The chain employs TRBV18 and TRBJ1-4, with TRBD1 matching 9 bases. The CDR3 runs to 15 residues. In germline, CDR1 is KGHSH, CDR2 LQKENI. The J segment lost 7 bases and the V segment lost 0 bases, leaving 3 bases of the junction unmatched. The CDR3 protein is CASSPPRDRAEKLFF. The DNA for the CDR3 is TGTGCCAGCTCACCACCGAGGGACAGGGCTGAAAAACTGTTTTTT.

V is TRBV29-1 and J is TRBJ2-7; 11 bases map to TRBD2. Losses at the gene ends were 1 base for V and 4 bases for J; bases not matched to a gene: 6. This CDR3 contains 15 residues. The V gene's germline CDR1 is SQVTM and CDR2 ANQGSEA. CDR3 protein: CSVEVLGLAGYEQYF. Here the CDR3 DNA reads TGCAGCGTTGAAGTCCTAGGACTAGCGGGTTACGAGCAGTACTTC.

A few counts support this clonotype. The chain carries TRBV18 and TRBJ2-3; the match to TRBD2 covers 7 bases. The CDR3 spans 17 residues. Unmatched junction bases numbered 8, after V lost 0 bases and J lost 2 bases. Germline V gene data show CDR1 as KGHSH and CDR2 as LQKENI. The CDR3 protein is CASSPPGGSIVTDTQYF. The CDR3 region has the DNA TGTGCCAGCTCACCACCGGGCGGGAGCATCGTCACAGATACGCAGTATTTT.

This clonotype appeared a few times. This chain uses TRBV20-1 with TRBJ2-1; TRBD2 agrees at 8 bases. The CDR3 is made up of 17 amino acids. V shed 3 bases, J shed 8 bases, and the junction held 18 bases outside the gene matches. From germline, CDR1 is DFQATT and CDR2 SNEGSKA (reference sequence). This CDR3 is CSARAYEGTRSVHEQFF. CDR3 coding DNA: TGCAGTGCTAGGGCGTATGAGGGGACTAGATCGGTCCATGAGCAGTTCTTC.

The CDR3 bases are TGTGCCAGCAGCTTCAGGGGGCGGACAGATACGCAGTATTTT. This gives the protein CASSFRGRTDTQYF. This sequence joins TRBV7-9 and TRBJ2-3, with 8 bases matching TRBD1. CDR1 and CDR2 from the germline V gene are SEHNR and FQNEAQ (reference sequence). V lost 3 bases and J lost 3; bases outside the gene matches: 2. This CDR3 contains 14 residues. The complete variable domain, with remaining parts taken from reference TRBV7-9 and TRBJ2-3, reads DTGVSQNPRHKITKRGQNVTFRCDPISEHNRLYWYRQTLGQGPEFLTYFQNEAQLEKSRLLSDRFSAERPKGSFSTLEIQRTEQGDSAMYLCASSFRGRTDTQYFGPGTRLTVL.

This clonotype appeared many times. The rearrangement uses TRBV9 and TRBJ2-3; TRBD2 agrees at 15 bases. The CDR3 consists of 17 residues. Germline assignment: CDR1 SGDLS and CDR2 YYNGEE. The V segment lost 3 bases and the J segment 6 bases; nucleotides outside the gene matches: 8. The DNA for the CDR3 is TGTGCCAGCAGCGCGATGGGACTAGCGGGGGGCCTCGATACGCAGTATTTT. This codes for CASSAMGLAGGLDTQYF.

The chain is built from TRBV6-1 and TRBJ1-1; maybe TRBD1 (6 bases). The V end lost 8 bases, the J end lost 5 bases, and 15 bases lay between the germline ends. The CDR3 runs to 13 residues. CDR1 and CDR2 (germline): MNHNS, SASEGT. CDR3 protein: CASPEGGRTEAFF. The CDR3 coding sequence is TGTGCCAGCCCCGAGGGGGGACGAACTGAAGCTTTCTTT.

This clonotype was observed a handful of times. V is TRBV4-1 and J is TRBJ2-5; D is possibly TRBD1 (5 bases). Trimming stripped 1 base from V and 5 bases from J, with 14 bases between. This CDR3 is 15 amino acids long. Germline V lookup: CDR1 MGHRA, CDR2 YSYEKL. The CDR3 loop is CASSQGGRGSETQYF. CDR3 DNA: TGCGCCAGCAGCCAAGGGGGCCGTGGTTCGGAGACCCAGTACTTC.

This clonotype came up a few times. This chain uses TRBV4-2 with TRBJ2-1, with D perhaps matching TRBD2 (5 bases). Germline loops: CDR1 LGHNA, CDR2 YNFKEQ. V gave up 1 base and J gave up 0 bases, with 10 bases separating them. The CDR3 runs 16 residues. CDR3 in DNA: TGTGCCAGCAGCCAAGCGGGAACTACCTCCTACAATGAGCAGTTCTTC. The encoded protein is CASSQAGTTSYNEQFF.